This T cell receptor (beta chain) was sequenced for a study of lung T cells in sarcoidosis with Löfgren's syndrome. This clonotype was observed at least ten times. The V gene's germline CDR1 is DFQATT and CDR2 SNEGSKA (reference sequence). Trimming cost V 3 bases and J 6 bases; bases outside gene matches: 2. CDR3 length: 12 amino acids. TCRdb recomputed calls from the reads with MiXCR, one row per CDR3 protein. This sample yields 58,000 or so distinct CDR3 sequences, of which around 20% are seen a single time; about 2.3% belongs to the top ten. Sequencing was done on a sample of CD4+ T cells from PBMCs. The chain combines TRBV20-1 with TRBJ2-1, with 7 bases lining up with TRBD2. The TCR sequence derives from a human donor with sarcoidosis (Löfgren's syndrome or another form), or a control subject (not recorded which). The CDR3 here is CSASGRFNEQFF. The CDR3 DNA sequence: TGCAGTGCTAGCGGGAGGTTCAATGAGCAGTTCTTC.